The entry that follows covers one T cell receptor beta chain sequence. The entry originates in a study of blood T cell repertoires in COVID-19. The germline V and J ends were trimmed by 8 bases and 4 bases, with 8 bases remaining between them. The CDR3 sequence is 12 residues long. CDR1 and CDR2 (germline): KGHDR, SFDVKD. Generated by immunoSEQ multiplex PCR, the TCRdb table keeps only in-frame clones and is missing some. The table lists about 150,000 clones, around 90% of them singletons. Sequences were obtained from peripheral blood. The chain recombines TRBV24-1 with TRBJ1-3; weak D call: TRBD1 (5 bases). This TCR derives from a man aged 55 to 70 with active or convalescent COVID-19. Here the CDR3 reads CATKGAGNTIYF. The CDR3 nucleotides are TGTGCCACCAAAGGGGCGGGAAACACCATATATTTT.